The source of this T cell receptor (beta chain) is a study of cytomegalovirus exposure and HLA in healthy donors. With regard to this clone: Its specificity is unknown.

60 Vbeta and 13 Jbeta primers were used in PCR. Clones were sequenced by immunoSEQ multiplex PCR, and TCRdb holds only the in-frame ones, with some missing. The repertoire holds 200,000 to 250,000 clones, just under 85% seen once, with 0.58% in the top ten. The CDR3 totals 15 residues. J gave up 6 bases and V 8 bases, and 13 bases lay outside the gene matches. Germline loops: CDR1 MDHEN, CDR2 SYDVKM. Study outcomes and limitations: Sequencing depth roughly uniform across donors was assumed in presence/absence analyses. Later on, a genetic analysis was performed. It linked a missense variant in DCLRE1C with V- and J-gene trimming of TCR beta.

The receptor's source is a woman in her 40s in good health and CMV-seronegative. The chain combines TRBV28 with TRBJ1-5, with TRBD1 matching 7 bases. The material sequenced was PBMCs. CDR3 sequence reads: CASRGGDRVTQPQHF. In DNA form, the CDR3 reads TGTGCCAGCCGGGGAGGTGACAGGGTAACTCAGCCCCAGCATTTT.